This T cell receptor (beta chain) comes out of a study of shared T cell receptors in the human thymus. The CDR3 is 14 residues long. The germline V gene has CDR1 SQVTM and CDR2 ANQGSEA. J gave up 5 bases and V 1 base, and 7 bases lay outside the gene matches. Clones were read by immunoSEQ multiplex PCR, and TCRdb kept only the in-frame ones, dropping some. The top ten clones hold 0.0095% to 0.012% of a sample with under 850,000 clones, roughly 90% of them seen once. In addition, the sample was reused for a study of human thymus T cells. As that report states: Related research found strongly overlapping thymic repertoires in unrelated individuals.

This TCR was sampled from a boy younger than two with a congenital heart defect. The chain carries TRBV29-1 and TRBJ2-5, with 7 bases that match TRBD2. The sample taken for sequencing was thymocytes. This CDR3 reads CSVEGGRAGETQYF. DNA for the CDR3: TGCAGCGTTGAAGGAGGGAGGGCGGGGGAGACCCAGTACTTC.